The source of this T cell receptor beta chain is a study of patients and donors after allogeneic stem cell transplantation. This clonotype has a handful of counts. V was trimmed by 5 bases and J by 8 bases, leaving 16 bases between them. The CDR3 length is 14 residues. TCRdb re-analysed the RT-PCR reads in MiXCR, keeping a single row per CDR3 protein. The table shows about 960,000 distinct CDR3 sequences, with roughly 18% occurring only once. The specimen was blood, either unsorted or a sorted T cell fraction (not recorded which). The chain is built from TRBV12-3 or TRBV12-4 and TRBJ2-1, with unresolved D. The sequence was collected from a human donor who was either an allogeneic HSCT recipient or a stem cell or donor lymphocyte infusion donor (not recorded which). It is not recorded whose cells these are; they may come from a transplant donor. DNA for the CDR3: TGTGCCAGCAGTACCGTCGACTTGGGTGATGAGCAGTTCTTC. Encoded protein: CASSTVDLGDEQFF.